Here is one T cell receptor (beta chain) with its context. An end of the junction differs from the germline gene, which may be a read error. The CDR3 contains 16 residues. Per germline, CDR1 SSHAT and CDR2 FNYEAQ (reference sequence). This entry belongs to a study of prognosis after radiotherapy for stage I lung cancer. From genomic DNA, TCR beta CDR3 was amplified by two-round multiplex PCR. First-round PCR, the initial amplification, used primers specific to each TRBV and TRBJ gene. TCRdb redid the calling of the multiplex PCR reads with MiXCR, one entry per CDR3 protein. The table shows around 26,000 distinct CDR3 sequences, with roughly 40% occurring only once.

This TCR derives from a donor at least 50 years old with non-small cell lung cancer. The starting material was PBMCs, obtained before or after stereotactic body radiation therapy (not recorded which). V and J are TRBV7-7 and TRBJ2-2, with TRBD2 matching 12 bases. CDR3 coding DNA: TGTGCTAGCAGCCCACGGACTAGCGGGAACGTCGGGGAGCTGTTTTTT. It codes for CASSPRTSGNVGELFF.